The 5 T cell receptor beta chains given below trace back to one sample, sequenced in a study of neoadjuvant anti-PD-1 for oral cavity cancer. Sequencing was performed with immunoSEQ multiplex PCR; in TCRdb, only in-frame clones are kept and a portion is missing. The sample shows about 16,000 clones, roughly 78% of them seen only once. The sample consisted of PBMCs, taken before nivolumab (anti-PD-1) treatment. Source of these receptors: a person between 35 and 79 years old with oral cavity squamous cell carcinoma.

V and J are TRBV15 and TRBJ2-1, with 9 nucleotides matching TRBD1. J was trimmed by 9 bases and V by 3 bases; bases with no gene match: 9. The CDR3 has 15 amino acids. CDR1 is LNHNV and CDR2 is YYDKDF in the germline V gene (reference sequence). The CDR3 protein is CATSSGQGIDSEQFF. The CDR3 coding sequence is TGTGCCACCAGCAGCGGACAGGGGATAGATAGTGAGCAGTTCTTC.

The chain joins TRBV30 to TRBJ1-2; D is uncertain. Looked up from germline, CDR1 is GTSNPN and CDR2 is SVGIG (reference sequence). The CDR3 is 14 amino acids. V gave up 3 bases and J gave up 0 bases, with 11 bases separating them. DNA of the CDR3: TGTGCCTGGAGGCCCCGGGCGTCTAACTATGGCTACACCTTC. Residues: CAWRPRASNYGYTF.

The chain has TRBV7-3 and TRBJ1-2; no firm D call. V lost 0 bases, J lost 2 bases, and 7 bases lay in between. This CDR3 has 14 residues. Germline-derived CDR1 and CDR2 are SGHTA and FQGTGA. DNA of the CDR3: TGTGCCAGCAGCTTAACCCCCGAAAACTATGGCTACACCTTC. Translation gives CASSLTPENYGYTF.

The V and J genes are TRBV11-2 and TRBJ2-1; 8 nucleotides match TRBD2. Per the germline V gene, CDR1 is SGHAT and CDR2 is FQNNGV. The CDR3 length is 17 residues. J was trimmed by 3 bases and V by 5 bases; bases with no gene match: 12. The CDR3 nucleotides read TGTGCCAGCAGCCCAATAGTGGGCAGCGGGAGCTACAATGAGCAGTTCTTC. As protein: CASSPIVGSGSYNEQFF.

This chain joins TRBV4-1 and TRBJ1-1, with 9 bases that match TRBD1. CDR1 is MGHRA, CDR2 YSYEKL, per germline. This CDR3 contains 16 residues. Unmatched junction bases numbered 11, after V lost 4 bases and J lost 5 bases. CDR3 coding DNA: TGCGCCAGCAGCCCGTTTGGGACAGGGAAGGTGACTGAAGCTTTCTTT. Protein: CASSPFGTGKVTEAFF.